This T cell receptor (beta chain) is from a study of blood T cell repertoires in COVID-19. For the study at large: Samples of COVID-19 (acute and convalescent) were obtained from the United States, Italy and Spain. Sample material is recorded as cDNA or gDNA derived from T cells, B-cell-depleted T cells, or PBMCs.

The V gene's germline CDR1 is KGHSH and CDR2 LQKENI. V lost 6 bases and J lost 7, with 25 bases in between. This CDR3 region has 18 residues. Cohorts were assigned according to the clinical history that participants reported. As handled by the study authors: Amplification of reference gene primers provided the estimated nucleated cell counts. Clones were sequenced by immunoSEQ multiplex PCR, and TCRdb holds only the in-frame ones, with some missing. V and J calls and clone size come straight from that table; D and trimming were deduced from the DNA. The sample includes around 320,000 clones, around 92% seen only once; the top ten take roughly 2.9%.

This receptor was obtained from a woman aged 45 to 65 who had been exposed to COVID-19. Input material: PBMCs or T cells enriched from blood (not recorded which). The V call is TRBV18, the J call TRBJ1-6, with D perhaps TRBD1 (5 bases). As DNA, the CDR3 is TGTGCCAGCTCTCCCAGAGGCCAACAGGTTTTTATGAATTCACCCCTCCACTTT. Protein sequence: CASSPRGQQVFMNSPLHF.